Listed below are T cell receptor beta chains from one sample, sequenced in a study of shared T cell receptors in the human thymus. Here immunoSEQ multiplex PCR was the method, and the copy in TCRdb shows in-frame clones only, minus some. Found here are fewer than 700,000 clones, approximately 90% of them singletons; the top ten hold about 0.01%. These data were likewise used in another study, on human thymus T cells.

The specimen sequenced was thymocytes. Every receptor here comes from a boy younger than two with a congenital heart defect. CDR3s include the opening cysteine and the closing phenylalanine or tryptophan. D genes are given only for firm matches. Part of the rows lack a size; the others show once, few, many or a class for expanded clones.

15,NA,NA,TRBJ1-1,TRBV28,CASKTATEMNTEAFF,TGTGCCAGCAAGACAGCTACCGAGATGAACACTGAAGCTTTCTTT
19,NA,TRBD2,TRBJ2-3,TRBV18,CASSPPRGGGRAEADTQYF,TGTGCCAGCTCACCACCGCGGGGTGGCGGGAGGGCCGAAGCAGATACGCAGTATTTT
16,NA,TRBD1,TRBJ2-1,TRBV4-3,CASSQGHRGRHNEQFF,TGCGCCAGCAGCCAAGGTCACAGGGGGCGCCACAATGAGCAGTTCTTC
13,NA,NA,TRBJ1-5,TRBV6-1,CASSGPGHQPQHF,TGTGCCAGCAGTGGGCCAGGGCATCAGCCCCAGCATTTT
15,NA,TRBD2,TRBJ2-1,TRBV30,CAWSVLAEYGNEQFF,TGTGCCTGGAGTGTACTAGCGGAGTATGGCAATGAGCAGTTCTTC
11,NA,NA,TRBJ2-7,TRBV20-1,CSLSGTYEQYF,TGCAGCCTTAGCGGAACCTACGAGCAGTACTTC
15,NA,NA,TRBJ2-5,TRBV5-1,CASSLGRKSQETQYF,TGCGCCAGCAGCTTGGGGAGGAAGAGCCAAGAGACCCAGTACTTC
15,NA,NA,TRBJ1-1,TRBV19,CASSTRSHLNTEAFF,TGTGCCAGTAGTACCCGGAGCCATTTGAACACTGAAGCTTTCTTT
15,NA,TRBD2,TRBJ2-7,TRBV14,CASSPFGTSFHEQYF,TGTGCCAGCAGCCCGTTTGGGACTAGCTTCCACGAGCAGTACTTC
17,NA,TRBD2,TRBJ2-2,TRBV7-9,CASSLSSPAGKAGELFF,TGTGCCAGCAGCTTATCTTCCCCAGCGGGGAAGGCCGGGGAGCTGTTTTTT
13,NA,NA,TRBJ1-1,TRBV5-1,CASRTKQGTEAFF,TGCGCCAGCAGGACCAAACAGGGAACTGAAGCTTTCTTT
15,NA,TRBD2,TRBJ2-2,TRBV5-8,CASSLSGRGAGELFF,TGTGCCAGCAGCCTGAGCGGGAGGGGGGCCGGGGAGCTGTTTTTT
17,NA,TRBD2,TRBJ2-7,TRBV4-3,CASSQVSARLAGAEQYF,TGCGCCAGCAGCCAAGTCTCCGCCAGACTAGCGGGAGCCGAGCAGTACTTC
17,NA,TRBD2,TRBJ2-1,TRBV5-6,CASSLANPSGIADEQFF,TGTGCCAGCAGCTTGGCCAACCCTAGCGGGATTGCCGATGAGCAGTTCTTC
14,NA,NA,TRBJ2-7,TRBV2,CASSEAGPGYEQYF,TGTGCCAGCAGTGAAGCAGGCCCCGGGTACGAGCAGTACTTC
14,few,TRBD1,TRBJ2-7,TRBV5-4,CASSFGQDSYEQYF,TGTGCCAGCAGCTTTGGACAGGACTCCTACGAGCAGTACTTC
16,NA,TRBD1,TRBJ1-5,TRBV29-1,CSVTLPDRDDNQPQHF,TGCAGCGTCACCCTCCCCGACAGGGACGACAATCAGCCCCAGCATTTT